A single sample gave rise to the 17 T cell receptor beta chains below, sequenced in a study of regulatory T cells in long-lasting Graves disease. Libraries of TCR beta came from iRepertoire HTBI primers plus Arm-PCR of CDR3 regions. Each CDR3 protein gets one entry after TCRdb re-called the multiplex PCR reads with MiXCR. In the table there are approximately 400,000 distinct CDR3 sequences, around 14% of which are singletons. Time point: newly diagnosed GD, antithyroid drugs for less than 3 months. Making the TCR library involved RNA that had been extracted from PBMCs. These sequences were also reported in another study, on T cells in Graves' hyperthyroidism and ophthalmopathy.

The specimen comprised peripheral blood mononuclear cells (PBMCs), sampled at new diagnosis, from a patient treated with antithyroid drugs. These receptors were collected from a woman aged 25 to 39 with Graves disease.

This clonotype has a count of ten or more. CDR3 in amino acids: CSARAGLNNEQFF. The CDR3 bases are TGCAGTGCTAGAGCTGGACTTAACAATGAGCAGTTCTTC. This sequence joins TRBV20-1 and TRBJ2-1; a weak D match, TRBD2 (5 bases). In germline, CDR1 is DFQATT, CDR2 SNEGSKA (reference sequence). The CDR3 has 13 residues. Trimming removed 1 base from V and 5 bases from J, with 9 bases in between.

Many counts were recorded for this clonotype. V usage is TRBV7-2 and J usage is TRBJ2-4, with TRBD2 matching 8 bases. The CDR3 consists of 13 residues. CDR1 and CDR2 (germline): SGHTA, FQGNSA. Trimming at V came to 3 bases and at J to 9 bases, leaving 4 bases not matched to a gene. DNA of the CDR3: TGTGCCAGCAGCTTGGGACTAGATGGCATTCAGTACTTC. Residues: CASSLGLDGIQYF. The variable domain in full, completed from reference TRBV7-2 and TRBJ2-4, reads GAGVSQSPSNKVTEKGKDVELRCDPISGHTALYWYRQSLGQGLEFLIYFQGNSAPDKSGLPSDRFSAERTGGSVSTLTIQRTQQEDSAVYLCASSLGLDGIQYFGAGTRLSVL.

In this sample, this clonotype turned up many times. The chain carries TRBV10-3 and TRBJ2-7; 7 bases are shared with TRBD2. V trimming: 4 bases; J trimming: 2 bases; junction bases outside the gene matches: 5. Germline CDR1 and CDR2: ENHRY and SYGVKD. This CDR3 comprises 14 residues. The CDR3 nucleotides read TGTGCCATCAGTGCCCCCGGGACTACCTACGAGCAGTACTTC. Protein: CAISAPGTTYEQYF.

In this sample, this clonotype turned up a few times. The V gene is TRBV5-1, the J gene TRBJ1-5; D is possibly TRBD1 (6 bases). Germline CDR1 reads SGHRS; CDR2 reads YFSETQ. The length of the CDR3 is 13 residues. Between the trimmed V and J ends, which lost 4 bases and 4 bases, there was a span of 9 bases. The CDR3 region is CASSAGQNQPQHF. Here the CDR3 DNA reads TGCGCCAGCAGCGCGGGACAAAATCAGCCCCAGCATTTT.

This clonotype was picked up many times. The J gene is TRBJ2-2, the V gene TRBV28; 8 nucleotides agree with TRBD1. Trimming cost V 2 bases and J 3 bases; bases outside gene matches: 11. CDR1 MDHEN and CDR2 SYDVKM come from the germline V gene. CDR3 length: 18 amino acids. This chain's CDR3 is CASSLRQNRGKYTGELFF. CDR3 DNA sequence: TGTGCCAGCAGTTTAAGGCAGAACAGGGGGAAGTACACCGGGGAGCTGTTTTTT.

This clonotype was counted many times. The chain recombines TRBV11-2 with TRBJ1-1; maybe TRBD1 (5 bases). Trimming pared 1 base from V and 4 bases from J, leaving 13 bases between. CDR3 length equals 15 residues. Germline V gene sequence: CDR1 SGHAT, CDR2 FQNNGV. This CDR3 reads CASSLGAGWVTEAFF. Written as DNA, the CDR3 is TGTGCCAGCAGCTTAGGGGCAGGGTGGGTCACTGAAGCTTTCTTT.

This clonotype occurred many times. The chain employs TRBV11-2 and TRBJ2-3; D is uncertain. The CDR3 runs 15 residues. CDR1 is SGHAT, CDR2 FQNNGV, per germline. V gave up 2 bases and J gave up 2 bases, with 11 bases separating them. The CDR3 sequence is CASSLSIRATDTQYF. In nucleotides, the CDR3 is TGTGCCAGCAGCTTATCGATTCGGGCCACAGATACGCAGTATTTT.

This clonotype was observed a few times. The gene calls are TRBV18 and TRBJ2-3; tentative D call: TRBD2 (6 bases). Germline-derived CDR1 and CDR2 are KGHSH and LQKENI. V lost 0 bases, J lost 6 bases, and 25 bases lay in between. CDR3 length equals 19 residues. The chain's CDR3 is CASSPPFLDSGPIEDTQYF. CDR3 sequence (DNA): TGTGCCAGCTCACCACCGTTCCTGGATAGCGGACCAATCGAGGATACGCAGTATTTT.

This clonotype was picked up many times. The V call is TRBV30, the J call TRBJ2-7, with D perhaps matching TRBD2 (5 bases). Germline CDR1 GTSNPN, CDR2 SVGIG (reference sequence). The CDR3 is 16 amino acids. Trimming took 3 bases from V and 7 from J, leaving 25 bases between them. CDR3 nucleotides: TGTGCCTGGAGGGGTAGGCGGGCCGGTTCCTCGGCAGAGCAGTACTTC. Its translation is CAWRGRRAGSSAEQYF.

This clonotype was recorded at least ten times. The chain recombines TRBV20-1 with TRBJ1-5, with TRBD1 identical over 7 bases. This CDR3 has 16 residues. Trimming cost V 0 bases and J 1 base; bases outside gene matches: 6. Per the germline V gene, CDR1 is DFQATT and CDR2 is SNEGSKA (reference sequence). CDR3: CSARDSQGVSNQPQHF. CDR3 nucleotide sequence: TGCAGTGCTAGAGATTCCCAGGGGGTGAGCAATCAGCCCCAGCATTTT.

As regards this clonotype: Since a far larger clone is one base different, this is likely a read error. Since no conserved phenylalanine or tryptophan closes the CDR3, a read error is the likely cause. V gene TRBV5-1 combines with J gene TRBJ2-1; 7 bases are shared with TRBD1. This CDR3 is 14 amino acids long. Germline V gene lookup returns CDR1 SGHRS and CDR2 YFSETQ. The CDR3 here is CASSPGTASNEQFC. DNA for the CDR3: TGTGCCAGCAGCCCCGGGACAGCATCCAATGAGCAGTTCTGC.

This clonotype was seen only once. A read error likely explains this, since a far larger clone differs by one base. J is TRBJ2-3 and V is TRBV11-1, with a weak D call TRBD2 (5 bases). This CDR3 spans 14 amino acids. Germline V gene sequence: CDR1 SGHAT, CDR2 FQDESV (reference sequence). Trimming shortened V by 6 bases and J by 8 bases, and 18 bases separated the two germline ends. CDR3 coding DNA: TGTGCCAGCAGTGAAGCGCGACCGGCGGGTACGCAGTATTTT. Encoded protein: CASSEARPAGTQYF. The full variable domain, completed using reference TRBV11-1 and TRBJ2-3, is EAEVAQSPRYKITEKSQAVAFWCDPISGHATLYWYRQILGQGPELLVQFQDESVVDDSQLPKDRFSAERLKGVDSTLKIQPAELGDSAMYLCASSEARPAGTQYFGPGTRLTVL.

The V call is TRBV9, the J call TRBJ1-6, with unresolved D. Germline assignment: CDR1 SGDLS and CDR2 YYNGEE. The V end was cut by 4 bases, the J end by 4 bases, with 12 bases between. The CDR3 runs to 15 residues. CDR3 amino acids: CASSPRGSYNSPLHF. CDR3 nucleotide sequence: TGTGCCAGCAGCCCCCGGGGATCGTATAATTCACCCCTCCACTTT.

In regard to this clonotype: An end of the junction differs from the germline gene, which may be a read error. The chain recombines TRBV29-1 with TRBJ1-1; D unclear. The CDR3 loop spans 13 amino acids. Germline V gene lookup returns CDR1 SQVTM and CDR2 ANQGSEA. The DNA of the CDR3 is TGCAGCGTTGAAGACCTAATGAACACTGAGGCTTTCTTT. This translates into CSVEDLMNTEAFF.

This clonotype was counted many times. This sequence joins TRBV9 and TRBJ2-1, with D possibly matching TRBD1 (6 bases). CDR1 is SGDLS and CDR2 is YYNGEE in the germline V gene. Trimming left V 3 bases short and J 3 bases short, with 10 bases between. The CDR3 runs to 14 residues. The CDR3 loop reads CASSGPRGYNEQFF. The CDR3, as DNA: TGTGCCAGCAGCGGGCCCAGGGGCTACAATGAGCAGTTCTTC.

This clonotype was seen repeatedly, ten times or more. V and J are TRBV30 and TRBJ1-5, with 7 bases that match TRBD1. Trimming took 5 bases from V and 1 from J; bases not matched to a gene: 2. Germline V gene lookup returns CDR1 GTSNPN and CDR2 SVGIG (reference sequence). The CDR3 spans 13 residues. The CDR3 sequence: CAWEQGSNQPQHF. The CDR3 DNA follows: TGTGCCTGGGAACAGGGGAGCAATCAGCCCCAGCATTTT.

This clonotype was seen only a few times. The rearrangement uses TRBV27 and TRBJ2-1; D is perhaps TRBD2 (6 bases). V was trimmed by 7 bases and J by 0 bases, leaving 16 bases between them. Germline-derived CDR1 and CDR2 are MNHEY and SMNVEV (reference sequence). The CDR3 is 16 amino acids. CDR3 DNA: TGTGCCAGCACCCCCCTTGGGGGGAGCTCCTACAATGAGCAGTTCTTC. This encodes CASTPLGGSSYNEQFF.